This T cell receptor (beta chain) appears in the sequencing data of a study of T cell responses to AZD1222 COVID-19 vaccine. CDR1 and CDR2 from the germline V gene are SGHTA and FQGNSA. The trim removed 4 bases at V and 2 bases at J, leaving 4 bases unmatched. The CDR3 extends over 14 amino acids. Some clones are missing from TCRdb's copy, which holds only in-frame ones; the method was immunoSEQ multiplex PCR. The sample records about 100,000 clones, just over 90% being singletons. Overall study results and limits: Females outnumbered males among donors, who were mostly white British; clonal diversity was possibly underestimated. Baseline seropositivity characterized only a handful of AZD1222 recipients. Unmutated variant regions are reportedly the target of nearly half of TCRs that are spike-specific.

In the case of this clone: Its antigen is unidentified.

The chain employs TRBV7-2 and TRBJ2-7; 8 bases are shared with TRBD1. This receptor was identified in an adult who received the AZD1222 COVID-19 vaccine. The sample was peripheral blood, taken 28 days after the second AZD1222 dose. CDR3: CASSSRDRTYEQYF. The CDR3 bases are TGTGCCAGCAGCTCCCGGGACAGGACCTACGAGCAGTACTTC.